This T cell receptor beta chain emerged from a study of tumor-infiltrating lymphocytes in primary liver carcinoma. Study at large: Patients of both sexes were 30 to 69 years old.

Priming with a constant-region primer yielded TCR beta cDNA from 450 to 550 ng total RNA. Amplification in three nested multiplex PCR rounds with slightly modified ARM-PCR gave rise to TCR beta libraries. Rounds one and two of PCR, each of about 10 cycles, were primed with TRBV1-TRBV30 forward primers and a C-beta reverse primer. TCRdb redid the calling of the multiplex PCR reads with MiXCR, one entry per CDR3 protein. The repertoire consists of approximately 310,000 distinct CDR3 sequences, with about 60% occurring once and the leading ten covering roughly 9%. Broader study findings: Compared with blood, tumor repertoires held significantly more in their top 250 clones. Bulk unsorted material prevented CD4+ and CD8+ repertoire comparison.

Germline DNA was extracted alongside blood RNA, which was obtained from unsorted whole blood. Presurgery, about 3.9 milliliters of peripheral blood were collected. Only one count was recorded for this clonotype. Its antigen is not known. V was cut by 6 bases and J by 6 bases, with 8 bases left in between. The CDR3 covers 11 residues. Germline V lookup: CDR1 MGHDK, CDR2 SYGVNS. This sequence originates from a man aged 40-55 years with primary liver carcinoma and hepatitis B virus infection. The sequenced material came from peripheral blood. This chain connects TRBV25-1 to TRBJ1-2; D gene ambiguous. The CDR3 sequence is CASRDSHGYTF. The CDR3 bases are TGTGCCAGCAGGGACTCCCATGGCTACACCTTC.